Presented here are 5 T cell receptor beta chains from one specimen sequenced in a study of T-cell memory formation after mild COVID-19. Each CDR3 protein is one row after TCRdb ran MiXCR on the 5' RACE reads. The table shows more than 300,000 distinct CDR3 sequences, with roughly an eighth occurring only once. The sample comprised PBMCs or a T cell subset sorted from them (not recorded which). Receptors were obtained from a man between 18 and 35 years old who had mild COVID-19 (a few samples of this study predate the infection). Cell type and time point are not known.

This clonotype has just a few counts. The chain's CDR3 is CASSNPLAVITYEQYF. The CDR3 DNA is TGTGCCAGCAGCAACCCCCTAGCGGTGATAACCTACGAGCAGTACTTC. J is TRBJ2-7 and V is TRBV7-2; 7 bases fit TRBD2. From germline, CDR1 is SGHTA and CDR2 FQGNSA. This CDR3 contains 16 residues. The J segment lost 2 bases and the V segment lost 5 bases, leaving 12 bases of the junction unmatched.

This clonotype was observed a few times. V is TRBV5-1 and J is TRBJ1-1; 8 bases are shared with TRBD1. Per germline, CDR1 SGHRS and CDR2 YFSETQ. Unmatched junction bases numbered 9, after V lost 7 bases and J lost 4 bases. The CDR3 loop spans 14 amino acids. CDR3 loop: CASCTGTGGTEAFF. The CDR3 DNA sequence: TGCGCCAGCTGCACCGGGACAGGCGGCACTGAAGCTTTCTTT.

This clonotype has more than one count but fewer than ten. The CDR3 bases are TGTGCCAGCAGTGGCCCGACTAGCGGCTCGATTGGCGGGGAGCTGTTTTTT. Amino acids: CASSGPTSGSIGGELFF. The V call is TRBV2, the J call TRBJ2-2, with TRBD2 matching 9 bases. Germline CDR1 is SNHLY and CDR2 is FYNNEI. V lost 4 bases and J lost 7; bases outside the gene matches: 13. The CDR3 runs 17 residues.

This clonotype was observed many times. The genes are TRBV7-9 and TRBJ2-3; D is unresolved. V was clipped by 5 bases and J by 0 bases, with 6 bases between them. Germline CDR1 SEHNR, CDR2 FQNEAQ (reference sequence). The CDR3 covers 13 residues. The CDR3 bases are TGTGCCAGCAGCCTAATGAGCACAGATACGCAGTATTTT. Its translation is CASSLMSTDTQYF.

This clonotype was observed a few times. This chain connects TRBV27 to TRBJ2-2; tentative D call: TRBD1 (6 bases). The CDR3 is 12 amino acids. The V gene's germline CDR1 is MNHEY and CDR2 SMNVEV (reference sequence). The V gene lost 8 bases and the J gene lost 7 bases, with 11 bases spanning the gap. In nucleotides, the CDR3 is TGTGCCAGCTACAGGGAAGACGGGGAGCTGTTTTTT. Protein: CASYREDGELFF.